This T cell receptor (beta chain) appears in the sequencing data of a study of blood T cell repertoires in COVID-19. Background on the study: Samples of COVID-19 (acute and convalescent) were obtained from the United States, Italy and Spain.

V lost 0 bases, J lost 6 bases, and 12 bases lay in between. CDR3 length: 15 residues. Germline lookup yields CDR1 SGHNT and CDR2 YENEEA. The assay was immunoSEQ multiplex PCR, and TCRdb's table has in-frame clones only and misses some. The sample yields fewer than 450,000 clones, around 86% seen once. The chain has TRBV11-3 and TRBJ1-3, with D maybe TRBD1 (5 bases). The sample taken for sequencing was peripheral blood. This sequence originates from a woman aged 45-65 years with COVID-19, enrolled during active disease. The CDR3 spells CASSLEGEGANTIYF. The DNA for the CDR3 is TGTGCCAGCAGCTTAGAGGGCGAAGGGGCAAACACCATATATTTT.